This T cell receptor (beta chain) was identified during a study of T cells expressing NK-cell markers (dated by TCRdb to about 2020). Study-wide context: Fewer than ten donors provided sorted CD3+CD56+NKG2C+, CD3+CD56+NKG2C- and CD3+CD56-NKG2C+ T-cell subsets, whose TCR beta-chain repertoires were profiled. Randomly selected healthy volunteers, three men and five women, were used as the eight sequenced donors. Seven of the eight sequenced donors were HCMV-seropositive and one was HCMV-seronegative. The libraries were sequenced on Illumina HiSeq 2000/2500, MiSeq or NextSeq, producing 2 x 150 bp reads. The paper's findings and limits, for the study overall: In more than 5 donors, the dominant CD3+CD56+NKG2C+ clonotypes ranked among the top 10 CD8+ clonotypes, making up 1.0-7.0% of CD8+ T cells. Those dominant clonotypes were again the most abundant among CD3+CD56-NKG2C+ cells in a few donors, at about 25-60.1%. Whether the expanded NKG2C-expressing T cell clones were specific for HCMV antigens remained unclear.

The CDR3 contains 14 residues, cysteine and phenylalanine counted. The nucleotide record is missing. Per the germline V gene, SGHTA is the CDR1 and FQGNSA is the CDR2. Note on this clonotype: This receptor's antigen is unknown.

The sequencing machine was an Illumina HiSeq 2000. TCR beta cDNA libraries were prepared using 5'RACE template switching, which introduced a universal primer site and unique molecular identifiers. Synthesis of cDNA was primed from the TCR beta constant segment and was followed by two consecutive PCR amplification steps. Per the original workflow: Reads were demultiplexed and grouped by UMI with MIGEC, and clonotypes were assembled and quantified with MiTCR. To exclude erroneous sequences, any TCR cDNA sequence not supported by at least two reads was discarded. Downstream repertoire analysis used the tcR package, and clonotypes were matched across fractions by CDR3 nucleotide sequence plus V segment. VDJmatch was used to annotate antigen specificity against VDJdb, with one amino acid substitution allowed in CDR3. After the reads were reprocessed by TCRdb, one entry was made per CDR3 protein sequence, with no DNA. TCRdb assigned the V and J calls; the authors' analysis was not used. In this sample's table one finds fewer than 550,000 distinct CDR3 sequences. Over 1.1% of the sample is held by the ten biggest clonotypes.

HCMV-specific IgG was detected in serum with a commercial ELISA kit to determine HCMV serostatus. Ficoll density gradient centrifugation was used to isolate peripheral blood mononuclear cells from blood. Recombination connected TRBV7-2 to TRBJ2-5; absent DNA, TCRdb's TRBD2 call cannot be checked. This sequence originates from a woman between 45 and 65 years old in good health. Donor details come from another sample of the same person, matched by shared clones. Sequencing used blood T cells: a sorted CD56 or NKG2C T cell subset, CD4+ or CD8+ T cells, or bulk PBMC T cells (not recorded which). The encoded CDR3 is CASRKRAYQETQYF.